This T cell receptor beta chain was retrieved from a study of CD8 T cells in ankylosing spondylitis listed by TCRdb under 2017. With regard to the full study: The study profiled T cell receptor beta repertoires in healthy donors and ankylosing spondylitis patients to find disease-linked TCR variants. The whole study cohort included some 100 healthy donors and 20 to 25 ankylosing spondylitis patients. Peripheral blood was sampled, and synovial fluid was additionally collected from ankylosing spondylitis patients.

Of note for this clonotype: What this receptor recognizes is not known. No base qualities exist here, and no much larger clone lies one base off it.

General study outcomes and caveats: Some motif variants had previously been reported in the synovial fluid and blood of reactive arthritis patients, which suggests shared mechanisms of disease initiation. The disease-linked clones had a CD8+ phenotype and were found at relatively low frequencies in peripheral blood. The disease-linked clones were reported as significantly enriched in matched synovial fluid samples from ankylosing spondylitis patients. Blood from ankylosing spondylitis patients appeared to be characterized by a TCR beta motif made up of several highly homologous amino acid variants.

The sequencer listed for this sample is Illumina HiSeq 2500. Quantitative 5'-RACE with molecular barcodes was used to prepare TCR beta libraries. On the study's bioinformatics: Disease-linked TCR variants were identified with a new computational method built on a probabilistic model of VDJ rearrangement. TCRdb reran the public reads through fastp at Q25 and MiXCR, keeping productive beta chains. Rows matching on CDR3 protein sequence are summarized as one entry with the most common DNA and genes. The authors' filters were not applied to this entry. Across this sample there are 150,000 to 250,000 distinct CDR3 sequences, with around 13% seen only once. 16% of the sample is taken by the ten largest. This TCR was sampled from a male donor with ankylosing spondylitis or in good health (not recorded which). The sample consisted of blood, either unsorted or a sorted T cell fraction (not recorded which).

CDR3 protein: CASSQEVQGGTEAFF. The DNA reads as follows: TGTGCCAGCAGCCAAGAGGTTCAGGGAGGAACTGAAGCTTTCTTT. The chain joins TRBV3-1 to TRBJ1-1; possibly the D gene is TRBD1, per 5 matching bases. The CDR3 spans 15 residues, from the cysteine through the phenylalanine. CDR3 DNA is the only sequence kept; it has 45 bases, read in frame from the first base. The CDR1 and CDR2 encoded by the germline V gene (reference sequence) are LGHDT and YNNKEL. Deletion took 0 bases off V and 5 bases off J, with a span of 13 bases between the germline ends. Extended through the reference TRBV3-1 and TRBJ1-1 proteins, this CDR3 yields the full variable domain: DTAVSQTPKYLVTQMGNDKSIKCEQNLGHDTMYWYKQDSKKFLKIMFSYNNKELIINETVPNRFSPKSPDKAHLNLHINSLELGDSAVYFCASSQEVQGGTEAFFGQGTRLTVV.